This note documents a single T cell receptor beta chain sequence. What it binds is not known. Ophthalmopathy cases scored 3 or more on the Clinical Activity Score and 4 or more on NOSPECS grade, with duration below 3 months. PBMCs were obtained from approximately 10 ml fresh peripheral blood. These data belong to a study of T cells in Graves' hyperthyroidism and ophthalmopathy. About the research overall: Peripheral blood was drawn at first diagnosis, prior to all treatment.

Regarding the study as a whole: Ophthalmopathy, as predicted by the model, came a median roughly 6.3 months after the prediction.

It was RNA transcripts that yielded the amplified TCR beta CDR3 regions. RT-PCR in the first round (using the HTBI primer set) targeted the TCR CDR3. TCRdb re-called the multiplex PCR reads through MiXCR, storing one row per CDR3 protein. The table has around 600,000 distinct CDR3 sequences, over 12% seen once. The V end was cut by 3 bases, the J end by 5 bases, with 8 bases between. CDR1 SGHRS and CDR2 YFSETQ come from the germline V gene. CDR3 size: 12 residues. The source of this sequence is a woman under 30 with Graves' ophthalmopathy. The sequenced sample consisted of blood. The chain couples TRBV5-1 to TRBJ1-1, with D hard to call. CDR3 bases: TGCGCCAGCAGCTCGGCGTTGACTGAAGCTTTCTTT. It translates to CASSSALTEAFF.